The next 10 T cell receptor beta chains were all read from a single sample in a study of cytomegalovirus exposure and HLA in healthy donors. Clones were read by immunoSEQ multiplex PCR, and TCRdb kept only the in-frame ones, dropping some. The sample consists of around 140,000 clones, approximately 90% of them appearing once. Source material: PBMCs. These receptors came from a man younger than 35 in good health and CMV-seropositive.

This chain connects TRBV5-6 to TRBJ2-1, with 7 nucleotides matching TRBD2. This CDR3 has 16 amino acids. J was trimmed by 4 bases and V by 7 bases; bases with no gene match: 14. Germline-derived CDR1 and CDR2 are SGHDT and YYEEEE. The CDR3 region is CASLLGPRGGYNEQFF. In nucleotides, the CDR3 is TGTGCCAGCCTCCTGGGGCCCCGCGGGGGATACAATGAGCAGTTCTTC.

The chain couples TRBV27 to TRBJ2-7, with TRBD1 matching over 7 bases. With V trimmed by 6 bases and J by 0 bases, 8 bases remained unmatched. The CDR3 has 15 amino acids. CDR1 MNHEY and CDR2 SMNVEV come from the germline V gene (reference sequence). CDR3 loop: CASSETGVSSYEQYF. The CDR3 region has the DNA TGTGCCAGCAGCGAAACAGGGGTTAGCTCCTACGAGCAGTACTTC.

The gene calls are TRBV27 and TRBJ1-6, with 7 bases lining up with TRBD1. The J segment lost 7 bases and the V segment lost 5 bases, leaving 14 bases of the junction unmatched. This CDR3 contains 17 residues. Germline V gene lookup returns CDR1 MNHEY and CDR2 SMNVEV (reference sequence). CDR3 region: CASSVDRDRLSNSPLHF. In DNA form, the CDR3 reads TGTGCCAGCAGTGTGGACCGGGACAGACTTTCCAATTCACCCCTCCACTTT.

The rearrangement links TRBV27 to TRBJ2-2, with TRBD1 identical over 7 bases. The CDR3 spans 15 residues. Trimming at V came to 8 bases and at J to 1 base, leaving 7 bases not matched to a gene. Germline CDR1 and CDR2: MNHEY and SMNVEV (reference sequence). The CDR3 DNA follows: TGTGCCAGCGCCCGGGACAGCCTGAACACCGGGGAGCTGTTTTTT. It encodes CASARDSLNTGELFF.

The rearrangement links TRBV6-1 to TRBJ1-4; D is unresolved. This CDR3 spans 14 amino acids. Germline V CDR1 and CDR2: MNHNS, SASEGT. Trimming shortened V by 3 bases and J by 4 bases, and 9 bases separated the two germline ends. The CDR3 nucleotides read TGTGCCAGCAGTGAGCGGGCAGTTAATGAAAAACTGTTTTTT. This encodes CASSERAVNEKLFF.

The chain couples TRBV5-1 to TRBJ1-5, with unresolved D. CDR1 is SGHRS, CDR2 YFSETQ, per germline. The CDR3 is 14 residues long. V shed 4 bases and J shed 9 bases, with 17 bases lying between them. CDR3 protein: CASSPDSSRTPQHF. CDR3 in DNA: TGCGCCAGCAGCCCGGACTCCTCGCGAACGCCCCAGCATTTT.

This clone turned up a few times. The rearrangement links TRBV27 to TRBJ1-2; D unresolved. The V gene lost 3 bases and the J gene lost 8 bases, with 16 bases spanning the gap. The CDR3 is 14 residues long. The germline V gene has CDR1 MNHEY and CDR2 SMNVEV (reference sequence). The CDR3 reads CASSLHQAQRGYTF. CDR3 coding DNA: TGTGCCAGCAGTTTGCACCAGGCCCAGCGGGGCTACACCTTC.

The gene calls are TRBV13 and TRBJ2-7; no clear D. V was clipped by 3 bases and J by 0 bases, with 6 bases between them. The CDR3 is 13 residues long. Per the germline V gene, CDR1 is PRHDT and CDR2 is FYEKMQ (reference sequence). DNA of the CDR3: TGTGCCAGCAGCTTGGGCAGCTCCTACGAGCAGTACTTC. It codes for CASSLGSSYEQYF.

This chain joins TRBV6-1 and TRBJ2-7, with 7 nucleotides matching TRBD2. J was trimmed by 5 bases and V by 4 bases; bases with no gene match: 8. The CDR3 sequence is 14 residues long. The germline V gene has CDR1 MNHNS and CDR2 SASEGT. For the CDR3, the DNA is TGTGCCAGCAGTGGGTCGGGGGGAGACGACGAGCAGTACTTC. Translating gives CASSGSGGDDEQYF.

CDR3: CASSHFPADTQYF. The CDR3 bases are TGTGCCAGCAGCCACTTTCCGGCAGATACGCAGTATTTT. This rearrangement joins TRBV9 to TRBJ2-3; D gene unclear. The CDR3 extends over 13 amino acids. The germline V gene has CDR1 SGDLS and CDR2 YYNGEE. V lost 4 bases to trimming and J lost 4 bases, with 10 bases between them.